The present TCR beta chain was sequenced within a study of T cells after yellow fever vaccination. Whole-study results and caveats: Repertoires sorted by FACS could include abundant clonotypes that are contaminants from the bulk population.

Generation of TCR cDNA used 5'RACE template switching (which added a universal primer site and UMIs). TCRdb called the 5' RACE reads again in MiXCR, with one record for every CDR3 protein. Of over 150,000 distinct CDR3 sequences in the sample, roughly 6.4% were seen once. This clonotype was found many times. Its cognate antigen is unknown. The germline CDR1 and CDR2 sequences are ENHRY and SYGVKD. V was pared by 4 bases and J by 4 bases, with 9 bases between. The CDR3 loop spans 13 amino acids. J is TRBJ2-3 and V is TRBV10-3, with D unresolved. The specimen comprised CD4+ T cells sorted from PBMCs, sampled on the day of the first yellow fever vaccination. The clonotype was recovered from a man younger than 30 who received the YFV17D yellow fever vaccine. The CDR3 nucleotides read TGTGCCATCAGTGTAACCGCGGCAGATACGCAGTATTTT. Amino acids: CAISVTAADTQYF.